The entry that follows covers one TCR beta chain sequence. What it recognizes is unknown. Produced via immunoSEQ multiplex PCR; TCRdb's table is partial and in-frame only. The table shows under 150,000 clones, with approximately 86% occurring only once. This sample stems from a study of cytomegalovirus exposure and HLA in healthy donors. Separate from the roughly 630-subject first cohort was the 120-subject validation cohort, to which the donors belonged. Overall study findings and caveats: There were about 160 TCR beta chains listed as cytomegalovirus-associated. Specific recognition of CMV antigens was confirmed in vitro for a few chains (all CMV-associated).

Per the germline V gene, CDR1 is MGHDK and CDR2 is SYGVNS. The V and J ends lost 8 bases and 0 bases respectively, with 8 bases between them. The CDR3 contains 13 residues. The sequence derives from a man between 18 and 29 years old in good health and CMV-seropositive. Sequenced sample: PBMCs. The chain recombines TRBV25-1 with TRBJ1-5, with no clear D. This chain's CDR3 is CASQAYSNQPQHF. The DNA for the CDR3 is TGTGCCAGCCAGGCGTATAGCAATCAGCCCCAGCATTTT.